The clone carrying this T cell receptor (beta chain) was detected many times. Its antigen is as yet unknown. This specimen comes from a study of CD8 T cells in ankylosing spondylitis. TCRdb itself ran the 5' RACE reads through MiXCR, one entry per CDR3 protein. Here the sample spans hundreds of thousands of distinct CDR3 sequences, about 20% being singletons. Trimming removed 5 bases from V and 9 bases from J; junction bases left unmatched: 8. The CDR3 is 14 residues long. General observations from the study: The authors reported significant enrichment of disease-linked clones in matched ankylosing spondylitis synovial fluid. Disease-linked clones displayed a CD8+ phenotype and appeared relatively rarely in peripheral blood.

Sequencing was carried out using blood, either unsorted or a sorted T cell fraction (not recorded which). This chain connects TRBV12-3 or TRBV12-4 to TRBJ2-1, with 9 bases that match TRBD1. The TCR was taken from a female donor with ankylosing spondylitis or in good health (not recorded which). CDR3 amino acids: CASSLLQGASEQFF. CDR3 DNA sequence: TGTGCCAGCAGTCTCCTACAGGGGGCGAGTGAGCAGTTCTTC.